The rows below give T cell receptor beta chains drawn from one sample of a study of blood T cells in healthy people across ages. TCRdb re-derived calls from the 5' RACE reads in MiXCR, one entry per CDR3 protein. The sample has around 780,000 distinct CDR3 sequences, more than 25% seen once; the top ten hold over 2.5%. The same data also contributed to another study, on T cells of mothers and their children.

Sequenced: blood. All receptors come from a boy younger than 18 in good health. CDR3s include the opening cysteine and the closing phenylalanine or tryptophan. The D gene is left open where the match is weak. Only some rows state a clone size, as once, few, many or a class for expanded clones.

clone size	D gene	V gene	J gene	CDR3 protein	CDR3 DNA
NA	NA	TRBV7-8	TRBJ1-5	CASSSEWAPGDQPQHF	TGTGCCAGCAGCTCGGAGTGGGCCCCGGGCGATCAGCCCCAGCATTTT
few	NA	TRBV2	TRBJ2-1	CASSVLTPRGEQFF	TGTGCCAGCAGTGTTCTGACACCTAGGGGTGAGCAGTTCTTC
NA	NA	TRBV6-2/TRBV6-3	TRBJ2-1	CASSYPLGEQFF	TGTGCCAGCAGTTACCCACTGGGTGAGCAGTTCTTC
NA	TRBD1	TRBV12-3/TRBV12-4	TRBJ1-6	CASSSDREGGSPLHF	TGTGCCAGCAGTTCCGACAGGGAAGGAGGTTCACCCCTCCACTTT
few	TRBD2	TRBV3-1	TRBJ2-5	CASSQLPARGGPGTQYF	TGTGCCAGCAGCCAATTGCCCGCGCGGGGGGGCCCCGGGACCCAGTACTTC
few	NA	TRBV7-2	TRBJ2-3	CASSLVRYTDTQYF	TGTGCCAGCAGCTTAGTGCGCTACACAGATACGCAGTATTTT
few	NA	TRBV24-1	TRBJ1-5	CATSDRQGIWNQPQHF	TGTGCCACCAGTGATCGCCAGGGGATTTGGAATCAGCCCCAGCATTTT
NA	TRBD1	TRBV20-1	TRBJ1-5	CSATQGTGGHQPQHF	TGCAGTGCTACCCAAGGGACAGGGGGTCATCAGCCCCAGCATTTT
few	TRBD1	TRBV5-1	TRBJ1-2	CASSFDRADYGYTF	TGCGCCAGCAGCTTCGACAGGGCTGACTACGGCTACACCTTC
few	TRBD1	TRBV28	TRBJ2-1	CASSLLGTGGYNEQFF	TGTGCCAGCAGTTTATTAGGGACAGGGGGATACAATGAGCAGTTCTTC
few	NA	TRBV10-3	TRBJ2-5	CAISALQETQYF	TGTGCCATCAGTGCCTTACAAGAGACCCAGTACTTC
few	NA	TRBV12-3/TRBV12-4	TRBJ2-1	CASARPIGEQFF	TGTGCCAGCGCCCGGCCTATAGGTGAGCAGTTCTTC
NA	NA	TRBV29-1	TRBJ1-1	CSVIRWENTEAFF	TGCAGCGTTATTCGGTGGGAGAACACTGAAGCTTTCTTT
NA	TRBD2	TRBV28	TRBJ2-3	CASKLLAGDTDTQYF	TGTGCCAGCAAGCTACTAGCGGGAGACACAGATACGCAGTATTTT
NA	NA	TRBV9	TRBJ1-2	CASSVAGQYGYTF	TGTGCCAGCAGCGTAGCTGGGCAGTATGGCTACACCTTC
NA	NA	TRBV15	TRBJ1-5	CATTRDRGNQPQHF	TGTGCCACCACCCGGGATCGGGGCAATCAGCCCCAGCATTTT